This TCR beta chain was documented in a study of blood T cell repertoires in COVID-19. Turning to the study itself: There were acute and convalescent COVID-19 samples, and they came from the United States, Italy and Spain. Nucleic acid was either cDNA or gDNA, and it came from T cells, B-cell-depleted T cells, or PBMCs.

The Seattle site enrolled patients during active infection and followed them longitudinally. Trimming pared 7 bases from V and 1 base from J, leaving 7 bases between. This CDR3 is 11 amino acids long. The V gene's germline CDR1 is DFQATT and CDR2 SNEGSKA (reference sequence). As processed by the authors: Estimation of nucleated cell counts relied on the amplification of reference gene primers. Clones were read by immunoSEQ multiplex PCR, and TCRdb kept only the in-frame ones, dropping some. That table furnishes V, J and clone size, whereas the DNA furnished D and trimming. Among around 260,000 clones listed, around 90% were seen once.

The sample consisted of peripheral blood. V usage is TRBV20-1 and J usage is TRBJ1-1; D call uncertain. The sequence was collected from a person aged 18 to 29 with COVID-19, enrolled during active disease. The CDR3 nucleotides read TGCAGTGGGGAGGGGAACACTGAAGCTTTCTTT. The encoded protein is CSGEGNTEAFF.